What follows describes a single T cell receptor (beta chain). The read stops 3 residues short of the end of the CDR3; the missing end is completed from the germline J gene. Germline V gene sequence: CDR1 DFQATT, CDR2 SNEGSKA (reference sequence). With 3 bases removed from V and 3 bases from J, the gap between germline ends came to 11 bases. CDR3 length: 13 amino acids. The data belong to a study of T cells in women clearing cervical HPV infection. This table comes from immunoSEQ multiplex PCR, and its TCRdb copy is limited to in-frame clones, with some not included. In all, the sample yields about 32,000 clones.

Sequencing input: blood buffy coat. This sequence originates from a woman between 18 and 70 years old with a cervical HPV16 infection that either progressed to CIN3+ or cleared (not recorded which). This chain uses TRBV20-1 with TRBJ1-2, with D possibly being TRBD1 (5 bases). Partial CDR3 DNA: TGCAGTGCTAGTCCGGAAGGGGACTATGGC. This translates into CSASPEGDYG. The CDR3 reads in full as CSASPEGDYGYTF.